The clone carrying this T cell receptor (beta chain) has ten or more counts. Amplified regions were TCR beta CDR3 sequences from RNA transcripts. A first-round RT-PCR of the TCR CDR3 used the HTBI primer set. TCRdb re-analysed the multiplex PCR reads in MiXCR, keeping a single row per CDR3 protein. Among around 480,000 distinct CDR3 sequences listed, approximately 15% were seen once. The sample originates from a study of T cells in Graves' hyperthyroidism and ophthalmopathy. The germline gives CDR1 KGHDR, CDR2 SFDVKD. This CDR3 comprises 15 residues. V was clipped by 5 bases and J by 5 bases; unmatched bases: 6.

Source material: blood. The TCR comes from a woman under 30 with Graves' hyperthyroidism. V is TRBV24-1 and J is TRBJ2-1; 9 bases fit TRBD2. This chain's CDR3 is CATSGGLAGDNEQFF. The CDR3 DNA reads as TGTGCCACCAGTGGGGGGTTAGCGGGAGACAATGAGCAGTTCTTC.